Presented here are 5 T cell receptor beta chains from one specimen sequenced in a study of molecular identifiers for immune sequencing clone quantification. TCRdb re-analysed the PCR reads in MiXCR, keeping a single row per CDR3 protein. The sample includes hundreds of thousands of distinct CDR3 sequences, about 20% of them seen just once. Sample: naive CD8+ T cells from blood, with Jurkat cell RNA spiked in. Subset of the sample: FACS-sorted CD8+CD4-CCR7+CD45RA+ naive T cells. These receptors were obtained from a human donor in good health. Some libraries in this study had Jurkat cell RNA spiked in.

Concerning this clonotype: A much larger clone differs by one base, so this may be a read error. The CDR3 does not close with the conserved phenylalanine or tryptophan, likely indicating a read error. This sequence joins TRBV30 and TRBJ1-5, with D possibly being TRBD1 (5 bases). V lost 2 bases to trimming and J lost 3 bases, with 8 bases between them. The CDR3 runs 13 residues. CDR1 and CDR2 from the germline V gene are GTSNPN and SVGIG (reference sequence). DNA of the CDR3: TGTGCCTGGAGTATGACAGTCAATCAGCCCCAGCATTCT. It encodes CAWSMTVNQPQHS.

V usage is TRBV11-2 and J usage is TRBJ2-2; D is uncertain. Looked up from germline, CDR1 is SGHAT and CDR2 is FQNNGV. This CDR3 comprises 16 residues. V was shortened by 1 base and J by 2 bases, with 11 bases between the two germline ends. The CDR3 sequence is CASSLGLVLNTGELFF. Here the CDR3 DNA reads TGTGCCAGCAGCTTAGGTTTAGTTTTAAACACCGGGGAGCTGTTTTTT.

Details on this clonotype: A much larger clonotype is one base distant, so this may be a read error. This sequence joins TRBV7-6 and TRBJ2-3; perhaps TRBD2 as D (6 bases). The CDR3 is 17 residues long. Germline CDR1 reads SGHVS; CDR2 reads FNYEAQ. The DNA of the CDR3 is TGTGCCAGCAGCTTAGATTACCCGGGGGTCACTTTGAATACGCAGTGTTTT. Protein sequence: CASSLDYPGVTLNTQCF. Full variable domain (outside the CDR3, taken from reference TRBV7-6 and TRBJ2-3): GAGVSQSPRYKVTKRGQDVALRCDPISGHVSLYWYRQALGQGPEFLTYFNYEAQQDKSGLPNDRFSAERPEGSISTLTIQRTEQRDSAMYRCASSLDYPGVTLNTQCFGPGTRLTVL.

Only a few counts were recorded for this clonotype. This sequence may be a read error, since a much larger clone differs from it by one base. This likely comes from a read error, as the CDR3 has no conserved phenylalanine or tryptophan at its end. This CDR3 is CASRVGAEAFL. As DNA, the CDR3 is TGTGCCAGCCGGGTAGGCGCTGAAGCTTTCTTG. The chain is built from TRBV28 and TRBJ1-1; D is undetermined. CDR3 length: 11 residues. The germline CDR1 and CDR2 sequences are MDHEN and SYDVKM. V lost 8 bases and J 6 bases, leaving 10 bases between the germline ends.

V gene TRBV20-1 combines with J gene TRBJ2-2; no clear D. V was pared by 2 bases and J by 1 base, with 8 bases between. This CDR3 spans 14 amino acids. The germline V gene has CDR1 DFQATT and CDR2 SNEGSKA (reference sequence). The CDR3 DNA reads TGCAGTGCTAGATACGGGCGGAACACCGGGGAGCTGTTTTTT. Amino acids: CSARYGRNTGELFF.